These 25 T cell receptor beta chains were sequenced from one sample in a study of CD8+ T cells in alopecia areata. The sequencing template was cDNA reverse transcribed from extracted RNA. Sequenced by immunoSEQ multiplex PCR; TCRdb stores in-frame clones only, minus some. Of 150,000 to 200,000 clones in the sample, 50% to 60% were seen once. This material consisted of CD4+ T cells sorted from blood, taken at week 0. Every receptor here comes from a human donor with alopecia areata.

The chain has TRBV10-3 and TRBJ2-3; D might be TRBD1 (6 bases). V lost 7 bases, J lost 13 bases, and 24 bases lay in between. Germline V gives CDR1 ENHRY, CDR2 SYGVKD. This CDR3 region has 14 residues. The CDR3 is CAIKVGFGGQEEYF. In DNA form, the CDR3 reads TGTGCCATCAAGGTGGGATTTGGGGGACAAGAGGAGTATTTT.

This clone showed up just a few times. The chain couples TRBV4-1 to TRBJ2-7; a weak D match, TRBD1 (7 bases). The germline V gene encodes CDR1 MGHRA and CDR2 YSYEKL. This CDR3 is 15 amino acids long. V lost 0 bases and J lost 5, with 14 bases in between. Here the CDR3 reads CASSQEPARGDEQYF. The CDR3 DNA reads as TGCGCCAGCAGCCAAGAACCCGCCAGGGGGGACGAGCAGTACTTC.

The chain joins TRBV5-1 to TRBJ2-5, with 8 bases lining up with TRBD1. V trimming: 0 bases; J trimming: 2 bases; junction bases outside the gene matches: 6. Per germline, CDR1 SGHRS and CDR2 YFSETQ. There are 16 residues in the CDR3. CDR3 in DNA: TGCGCCAGCAGCTTGGGGACAGGGCCGGGACAAGAGACCCAGTACTTC. Its translation is CASSLGTGPGQETQYF.

J is TRBJ1-5 and V is TRBV7-2; TRBD1 might be the D (5 bases). The length of the CDR3 is 13 residues. The germline CDR1 and CDR2 sequences are SGHTA and FQGNSA. The V gene lost 3 bases and the J gene lost 7 bases, with 10 bases spanning the gap. Here the CDR3 DNA reads TGTGCCAGCAGCTTTGGGGGGAACCAGCCCCAGCATTTT. Translation: CASSFGGNQPQHF.

Comment on this clone: Different DNA sequences within this sample yield the same CDR3. The chain links TRBV29-1 to TRBJ2-5; 7 bases agree with TRBD1. The junction had 0 bases not matched to a gene; V was cut back by 6 bases and J by 2 bases. Germline CDR1 and CDR2: SQVTM and ANQGSEA. The CDR3 is 11 amino acids. CDR3 coding DNA: TGCAGCGTGGGACAGCAAGAGACCCAGTACTTC. Its translation is CSVGQQETQYF.

The J gene is TRBJ1-6, the V gene TRBV5-1, with 10 bases aligning to TRBD1. The CDR3 covers 18 residues. Germline lookup yields CDR1 SGHRS and CDR2 YFSETQ. Trimming took 3 bases from V and 5 from J; bases not matched to a gene: 11. The CDR3 is CASSSQPGTGANNSPLHF. The CDR3 region has the DNA TGCGCCAGCAGCTCACAACCCGGGACAGGGGCGAATAATTCACCCCTCCACTTT.

This chain joins TRBV27 and TRBJ2-7; 13 positions agree with TRBD2. The CDR3 totals 15 residues. V lost 4 bases, J lost 6 bases, and 6 bases stayed unmatched. Germline-derived CDR1 and CDR2 are MNHEY and SMNVEV (reference sequence). The CDR3 DNA reads TGTGCCAGCAGTTGGGGACTAGCGGGGCACACCGAGCAGTACTTC. Residues: CASSWGLAGHTEQYF.

This clone was detected a few times. The genes are TRBV5-1 and TRBJ2-1; 9 nucleotides align to TRBD2. Per the germline V gene, CDR1 is SGHRS and CDR2 is YFSETQ. Unmatched junction bases numbered 7, after V lost 2 bases and J lost 7 bases. The CDR3 is 15 amino acids. The CDR3 DNA follows: TGCGCCAGCAGCTTCGAGCGGGGGGTGCGGAATGAGCAGTTCTTC. The encoded protein is CASSFERGVRNEQFF.

This chain joins TRBV29-1 and TRBJ2-7, with no clear D. There are 12 residues in the CDR3. Germline V gives CDR1 SQVTM, CDR2 ANQGSEA. With 2 bases removed from V and 3 bases from J, the gap between germline ends came to 8 bases. The CDR3 coding sequence is TGCAGCGTTGAAAAGGACGGCTACGAGCAGTACTTC. Its protein is CSVEKDGYEQYF.

The CDR3 sequence: CASSLWAGPSSYEQYF. The CDR3 bases are TGTGCCAGCAGCTTGTGGGCGGGGCCCAGCTCCTACGAGCAGTACTTC. This chain joins TRBV7-2 and TRBJ2-7, with D possibly being TRBD2 (6 bases). CDR1 and CDR2 from the germline V gene are SGHTA and FQGNSA. CDR3 length equals 16 residues. V was clipped by 3 bases and J by 0 bases, with 15 bases between them.

The chain carries TRBV2 and TRBJ1-4; D remains ambiguous. V was trimmed by 7 bases and J by 7 bases, leaving 13 bases between them. Germline V gene lookup returns CDR1 SNHLY and CDR2 FYNNEI. CDR3 length: 13 amino acids. This CDR3 is CASKRGYGEKLFF. The CDR3 DNA is TGTGCCAGCAAACGGGGTTACGGTGAAAAACTGTTTTTT.

The V and J genes are TRBV30 and TRBJ1-2; D gene uncertain. V lost 3 bases and J 4 bases, leaving 15 bases between the germline ends. The germline CDR1 and CDR2 sequences are GTSNPN and SVGIG (reference sequence). The CDR3 spans 14 residues. The CDR3 nucleotides are TGTGCCTGGAGGACCGGCGGGCGGATCTATGGCTACACCTTC. Its protein is CAWRTGGRIYGYTF.

The V gene is TRBV7-9, the J gene TRBJ1-3; D is undetermined. The CDR3 sequence is 12 residues long. Germline assignment: CDR1 SEHNR and CDR2 FQNEAQ (reference sequence). V lost 6 bases and J lost 9, with 12 bases in between. This CDR3 reads CASSLDGVTIYF. DNA of the CDR3: TGTGCCAGCAGTCTTGACGGGGTCACCATATATTTT.

J is TRBJ1-2 and V is TRBV4-2; D gene uncertain. This CDR3 is built from 14 residues. V was clipped by 0 bases and J by 8 bases, with 13 bases between them. Germline V CDR1 and CDR2: LGHNA, YNFKEQ. CDR3 sequence (DNA): TGTGCCAGCAGCCAAGATGGGTCTTTGGGGGGCTACACCTTC. Translated: CASSQDGSLGGYTF.

The chain couples TRBV10-3 to TRBJ2-7, with D possibly being TRBD1 or TRBD2 (5 bases each). Per the germline V gene, CDR1 is ENHRY and CDR2 is SYGVKD. The CDR3 has 13 amino acids. Trimming cost V 2 bases and J 5 bases, with 10 bases left between them. CDR3: CAISEERDHEQYF. CDR3 in DNA: TGTGCCATCAGTGAGGAGAGGGACCACGAGCAGTACTTC.

This chain links TRBV5-6 with TRBJ1-1; 10 bases are a match to TRBD1. The germline gives CDR1 SGHDT, CDR2 YYEEEE. V lost 2 bases and J lost 5; bases outside the gene matches: 6. The CDR3 loop spans 15 amino acids. The CDR3 sequence is CASSLRQGAITEAFF. The CDR3 DNA reads as TGTGCCAGCAGCTTAAGACAGGGGGCAATAACTGAAGCTTTCTTT.

In DNA form, the CDR3 reads TGTGCCACCAGCAGACAGAGGACGCGCACAGATACGCAGTATTTT. Translating gives CATSRQRTRTDTQYF. The rearrangement uses TRBV15 and TRBJ2-3; no clear D gene. The CDR3 has 15 residues. The V end was cut by 2 bases, the J end by 1 base, with 10 bases between. Germline values: CDR1 LNHNV, CDR2 YYDKDF (reference sequence).

This sequence joins TRBV5-6 and TRBJ1-5, with TRBD1 identical over 11 bases. The V gene's germline CDR1 is SGHDT and CDR2 YYEEEE. After removal of 1 base from V and 4 bases from J, the junction contained 1 base not matched to a gene. The CDR3 consists of 15 residues. In nucleotides, the CDR3 is TGTGCCAGCAGCTTGTGGGACAGGGGGAATCAGCCCCAGCATTTT. Encoded protein: CASSLWDRGNQPQHF. The full variable domain, in which reference TRBV5-6 and TRBJ1-5 provide the parts outside the CDR3, is DAGVTQSPTHLIKTRGQQVTLRCSPKSGHDTVSWYQQALGQGPQFIFQYYEEEERQRGNFPDRFSGHQFPNYSSELNVNALLLGDSALYLCASSLWDRGNQPQHFGDGTRLSIL.

The V gene is TRBV6-5, the J gene TRBJ1-1, with D unclear. CDR1 is MNHEY, CDR2 SVGAGI, per germline. Trimming cost V 7 bases and J 11 bases, with 14 bases left between them. The CDR3 length is 11 residues. CDR3 nucleotide sequence: TGTGCCAGCATAACCGGTGTGATGGCTTTCTTT. Protein product: CASITGVMAFF.

The V and J genes are TRBV5-1 and TRBJ2-2; 8 positions match TRBD1. The V segment lost 2 bases and the J segment 4 bases; nucleotides outside the gene matches: 13. Germline CDR1 is SGHRS and CDR2 is YFSETQ. The CDR3 runs to 18 residues. DNA for the CDR3: TGCGCCAGCAGCTTTTCTTCGCCAGGGGGCTTAATCACCGGGGAGCTGTTTTTT. It codes for CASSFSSPGGLITGELFF.

The chain uses TRBV7-9 and TRBJ2-5; D call uncertain. Trimming pared 5 bases from V and 4 bases from J, leaving 17 bases between. The germline CDR1 and CDR2 sequences are SEHNR and FQNEAQ (reference sequence). There are 15 residues in the CDR3. CDR3 in amino acids: CASSPLGQAAETQYF. In DNA, the CDR3 is TGTGCCAGCAGCCCCCTAGGGCAGGCCGCAGAGACCCAGTACTTC. Combining the CDR3 with reference TRBV7-9 and TRBJ2-5 gives the whole variable domain DTGVSQNPRHKITKRGQNVTFRCDPISEHNRLYWYRQTLGQGPEFLTYFQNEAQLEKSRLLSDRFSAERPKGSFSTLEIQRTEQGDSAMYLCASSPLGQAAETQYFGPGTRLLVL.

The gene calls are TRBV6-1 and TRBJ2-7; D gene unclear. CDR3 length: 11 residues. Per germline, CDR1 MNHNS and CDR2 SASEGT. Trimming removed 2 bases at V and 6 bases at J, with 5 bases between. CDR3 sequence reads: CASSELGEQYF. The CDR3 nucleotides are TGTGCCAGCAGTGAACTGGGCGAGCAGTACTTC.

In regard to this clone: Relative to the germline gene, one junction end is altered; a read error may explain this. The chain employs TRBV4-1 and TRBJ2-7; tentative D call: TRBD2 (6 bases). The V gene's germline CDR1 is MGHRA and CDR2 YSYEKL. CDR3 length equals 14 residues. The CDR3 here is CASSQDPGVYEQYF. CDR3 sequence (DNA): TGTGCCAGCAGCCAAGATCCGGGGGTTTACGAGCAGTACTTC.

With regard to this clone: The sample holds other DNA sequences that translate to the same CDR3. This sequence joins TRBV5-6 and TRBJ1-1; 7 bases are shared with TRBD1. This CDR3 is built from 13 residues. Germline V gene sequence: CDR1 SGHDT, CDR2 YYEEEE. V was pared by 2 bases and J by 3 bases, with 1 base of the junction left unmatched. CDR3 protein: CASSFDRDTEAFF. In DNA, the CDR3 is TGTGCCAGCAGCTTTGACAGGGACACTGAAGCTTTCTTT.

This chain links TRBV27 with TRBJ2-3; TRBD1 is a possible D gene (6 bases). The length of the CDR3 is 15 residues. V was trimmed by 8 bases and J by 0 bases, leaving 15 bases between them. Germline V gives CDR1 MNHEY, CDR2 SMNVEV (reference sequence). CDR3 DNA sequence: TGTGCCAGCGCCCTCGGACAGACTAGCACAGATACGCAGTATTTT. This translates into CASALGQTSTDTQYF.